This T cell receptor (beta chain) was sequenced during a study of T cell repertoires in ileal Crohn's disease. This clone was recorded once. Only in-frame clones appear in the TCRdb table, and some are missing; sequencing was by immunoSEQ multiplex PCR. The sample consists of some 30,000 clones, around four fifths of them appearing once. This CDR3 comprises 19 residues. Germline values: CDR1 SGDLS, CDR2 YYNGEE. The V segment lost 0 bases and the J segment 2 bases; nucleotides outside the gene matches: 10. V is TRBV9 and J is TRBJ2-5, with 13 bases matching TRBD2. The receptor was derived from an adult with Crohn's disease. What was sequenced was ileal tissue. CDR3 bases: TGTGCCAGCAGCGTAGCTTCGGGGACTAGCGGGACTAGTCAAGAGACCCAGTACTTC. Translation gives CASSVASGTSGTSQETQYF.